This passage covers 25 T cell receptor beta chains from one sample sequenced in a study of blood T cell repertoires in COVID-19. Method: immunoSEQ multiplex PCR; TCRdb's copy keeps in-frame clones and lacks some. The sample carries approximately 85,000 clones, approximately 90% recorded once. Material for sequencing was peripheral blood. These receptors all stem from a man in his forties or fifties with acute or convalescent COVID-19.

The chain combines TRBV6-5 with TRBJ1-1, with D uncertain. Germline CDR1 is MNHEY and CDR2 is SVGAGI. The CDR3 has 15 residues. The V gene lost 2 bases and the J gene lost 0 bases, with 10 bases spanning the gap. DNA for the CDR3: TGTGCCAGCAGTTACCGCGACAACATGAACACTGAAGCTTTCTTT. This codes for CASSYRDNMNTEAFF.

The V call is TRBV10-3, the J call TRBJ2-2; no clear D. Trimming removed 8 bases at V and 3 bases at J, with 10 bases between. CDR1 is ENHRY and CDR2 is SYGVKD in the germline V gene. The CDR3 consists of 13 residues. The CDR3 DNA follows: TGTGCCATCCGAGGAAAGGACACCGGGGAGCTGTTTTTT. Amino acid sequence: CAIRGKDTGELFF.

This chain links TRBV5-5 with TRBJ2-5, with D perhaps matching TRBD1 (6 bases). CDR3 size: 17 residues. V lost 3 bases, J lost 1 base, and 19 bases lay in between. From germline, CDR1 is SGHKS and CDR2 YYEKEE (reference sequence). In DNA, the CDR3 is TGTGCCAGCAGCTCTTTCCCTCCCCAGGGGCTCCAAGAGACCCAGTACTTC. Protein product: CASSSFPPQGLQETQYF.

The CDR3 region has the DNA TGTGCCTCTGGCGGCGGGGGTAACTATGGCTACACCTTC. This encodes CASGGGGNYGYTF. The rearrangement uses TRBV5-4 and TRBJ1-2, with a tentative D call TRBD1 (5 bases). The CDR3 covers 13 residues. Germline CDR1 and CDR2: SGHNT and YYREEE (reference sequence). V dropped 10 bases and J dropped 1 base, with 14 bases sitting between them.

This chain joins TRBV7-2 and TRBJ2-7; weak D call: TRBD2 (5 bases). CDR1 and CDR2 from the germline V gene are SGHTA and FQGNSA. With 3 bases removed from V and 3 bases from J, the gap between germline ends came to 9 bases. The length of the CDR3 is 13 residues. For the CDR3, the DNA is TGTGCCAGCAGCTTGGCCGCGGGCTACGAGCAGTACTTC. This sequence encodes CASSLAAGYEQYF.

The V call is TRBV20-1, the J call TRBJ2-1; D gene ambiguous. V shed 3 bases and J shed 9 bases, with 18 bases lying between them. CDR1 and CDR2 from the germline V gene are DFQATT and SNEGSKA (reference sequence). The CDR3 contains 14 residues. The CDR3, as DNA: TGCAGTGCTAGTACGTTCCTAAGCCGTGCTGAGCAGTTCTTC. It codes for CSASTFLSRAEQFF.

The chain links TRBV19 to TRBJ2-1, with 9 bases matching TRBD2. CDR1 and CDR2 from the germline V gene are LNHDA and SQIVND (reference sequence). V dropped 8 bases and J dropped 12; count of bases not matched to a gene: 11. The CDR3 is 13 residues long. The CDR3 is CASRREGPQGQFF. DNA of the CDR3: TGTGCCAGTCGGCGGGAGGGCCCACAAGGGCAGTTCTTC. Looking up the rest from reference TRBV19 and TRBJ2-1 gives the full variable domain: DGGITQSPKYLFRKEGQNVTLSCEQNLNHDAMYWYRQDPGQGLRLIYYSQIVNDFQKGDIAEGYSVSREKKESFPLTVTSAQKNPTAFYLCASRREGPQGQFFGPGTRLTVL.

In this sample, this clone turned up a few times. The chain combines TRBV19 with TRBJ2-1; 9 nucleotides align to TRBD1. V was clipped by 7 bases and J by 4 bases; unmatched bases: 5. This CDR3 comprises 14 residues. Germline V lookup: CDR1 LNHDA, CDR2 SQIVND (reference sequence). DNA for the CDR3: TGTGCCAGTACCACCGGGACAGGGTACAATGAGCAGTTCTTC. Encoded protein: CASTTGTGYNEQFF.

This chain joins TRBV3-1 (or the pseudogene TRBV3-2) and TRBJ2-7, with D unclear. Trimming took 2 bases from V and 6 from J, leaving 5 bases between them. The CDR3 spans 11 residues. The germline V gene has CDR1 LGHDT and CDR2 YNNKEL (reference sequence). The CDR3 nucleotides read TGTGCCAGCAGCCAATCCGGCGAGCAGTACTTC. Amino acid sequence: CASSQSGEQYF.

The rearrangement joins TRBV15 to TRBJ1-1; D gene unclear. In germline, CDR1 is LNHNV, CDR2 YYDKDF (reference sequence). The CDR3 is 16 amino acids. The V gene lost 1 base and the J gene lost 6 bases, with 18 bases spanning the gap. The CDR3 coding sequence is TGTGCCACCAGCAGAGGTGGAGGCAGGTCGACATCTGAAGCTTTCTTT. As protein: CATSRGGGRSTSEAFF.

This clone showed up just a few times. The rearrangement joins TRBV4-3 to TRBJ2-3; 7 bases align to TRBD1. The CDR3 is 15 amino acids. With V trimmed by 3 bases and J by 10 bases, 13 bases remained unmatched. Looked up from germline, CDR1 is LGHNA and CDR2 is YSLEER. CDR3 protein: CASSQDRTIKVAQYF. The CDR3 region has the DNA TGCGCCAGCAGCCAGGACAGGACCATAAAGGTAGCGCAGTATTTT.

The chain recombines TRBV7-6 with TRBJ2-1, with D unresolved. Germline loops: CDR1 SGHVS, CDR2 FNYEAQ. The ends were cut back, 1 base at V and 10 bases at J, with 5 bases in the middle. The CDR3 contains 11 residues. The CDR3 DNA sequence: TGTGCCAGCAGCTTAGTCGGGGAGCAGTTCTTC. It translates to CASSLVGEQFF.

This chain links TRBV7-2 with TRBJ1-3, with D possibly TRBD1 on 5 matching bases. V was trimmed by 3 bases and J by 3 bases, leaving 9 bases between them. In germline, CDR1 is SGHTA, CDR2 FQGNSA. The CDR3 runs to 14 residues. The DNA for the CDR3 is TGTGCCAGCAGCTTTGGGACTGGTGGAAACACCATATATTTT. Its protein is CASSFGTGGNTIYF. The full variable domain, rest sourced from reference TRBV7-2 and TRBJ1-3, is GAGVSQSPSNKVTEKGKDVELRCDPISGHTALYWYRQSLGQGLEFLIYFQGNSAPDKSGLPSDRFSAERTGGSVSTLTIQRTQQEDSAVYLCASSFGTGGNTIYFGEGSWLTVV.

J is TRBJ2-2 and V is TRBV6-5, with 7 bases aligning to TRBD1. The germline V gene has CDR1 MNHEY and CDR2 SVGAGI. The CDR3 sequence is 14 residues long. V dropped 5 bases and J dropped 3; count of bases not matched to a gene: 3. CDR3 amino acids: CASSRDRDTGELFF. CDR3 in DNA: TGTGCCAGCAGTCGCGACAGGGACACCGGGGAGCTGTTTTTT.

This clone was detected only a few times. V usage is TRBV9 and J usage is TRBJ1-2; 8 positions agree with TRBD1. After removal of 2 bases from V and 7 bases from J, the junction contained 4 bases not matched to a gene. The CDR3 contains 13 residues. Germline CDR1 reads SGDLS; CDR2 reads YYNGEE. This CDR3 reads CASSVDRGFGYTF. In DNA form, the CDR3 reads TGTGCCAGCAGCGTCGACAGGGGCTTTGGCTACACCTTC.

CDR3: CASSLGTGGSNEQFF. DNA of the CDR3: TGTGCCAGCAGCTTGGGGACAGGAGGCTCAAATGAGCAGTTCTTC. V is TRBV7-9 and J is TRBJ2-1; TRBD1 agrees at 8 bases. V lost 3 bases and J lost 7; bases outside the gene matches: 8. In germline, CDR1 is SEHNR, CDR2 FQNEAQ (reference sequence). The CDR3 is 15 amino acids.

V is TRBV9 and J is TRBJ2-3; tentative D call: TRBD2 (5 bases). Trimming left V 2 bases short and J 0 bases short, with 7 bases between. The CDR3 loop spans 14 amino acids. Germline V CDR1 and CDR2: SGDLS, YYNGEE. CDR3 DNA: TGTGCCAGCAGCGTCGGACTTAGCACAGATACGCAGTATTTT. Residues: CASSVGLSTDTQYF.

A remark on this clone: The same CDR3 also results from other DNA sequences found in this sample. The chain links TRBV7-3 to TRBJ1-1; 9 bases agree with TRBD1. The junction had 0 bases not matched to a gene; V was cut back by 3 bases and J by 4 bases. The CDR3 has 13 amino acids. The germline V gene encodes CDR1 SGHTA and CDR2 FQGTGA. Written as DNA, the CDR3 is TGTGCCAGCAGCTTGACAGGGGGCACTGAAGCTTTCTTT. It encodes CASSLTGGTEAFF.

The CDR3 DNA reads as TGTGCCAGCAGTTCGGACAGGTCAGATGGCTACACCTTC. Translation gives CASSSDRSDGYTF. J is TRBJ1-2 and V is TRBV5-6; 7 bases map to TRBD1. Germline assignment: CDR1 SGHDT and CDR2 YYEEEE. The V gene end was trimmed by 5 bases and the J gene end by 6 bases; junction bases not matched to a gene: 7. This CDR3 comprises 13 residues.

Only one count was recorded for this clone. V is TRBV28 and J is TRBJ2-1, with 14 bases matching TRBD2. CDR1 MDHEN and CDR2 SYDVKM come from the germline V gene. The CDR3 is 18 amino acids. Trimming took 6 bases from V and 4 from J; bases not matched to a gene: 11. The CDR3 nucleotides are TGTGCCAGCAGGGGGACCGGGACTAGCGGGAGTAGGTACAATGAGCAGTTCTTC. This gives the protein CASRGTGTSGSRYNEQFF.

CDR3 sequence: CASSLGAYEQYV. The CDR3 coding sequence is TGTGCCAGCAGCTTAGGAGCCTACGAGCAGTACGTC. The chain is built from TRBV11-2 and TRBJ2-7; D remains ambiguous. The CDR3 spans 12 residues. Germline V gene data show CDR1 as SGHAT and CDR2 as FQNNGV. The V end lost 1 base, the J end lost 2 bases, and 3 bases lay between the germline ends.

This clone was detected once. V gene TRBV15 combines with J gene TRBJ1-4; D not certain. CDR3 length equals 16 residues. The V end lost 0 bases, the J end lost 0 bases, and 8 bases lay between the germline ends. The V gene's germline CDR1 is LNHNV and CDR2 YYDKDF (reference sequence). CDR3 coding DNA: TGTGCCACCAGCAGAGATCCGGTTGCAACTAATGAAAAACTGTTTTTT. This codes for CATSRDPVATNEKLFF.

The V gene is TRBV12-3 or TRBV12-4, the J gene TRBJ1-2; D not resolved. The V and J ends lost 0 bases and 6 bases respectively, with 8 bases between them. The CDR3 covers 13 residues. CDR3 DNA: TGTGCCAGCAGTTTAGCTGTGGCTCATGGCTACACCTTC. It translates to CASSLAVAHGYTF.

This clone is a singleton in its sample. The genes are TRBV25-1 and TRBJ2-1; no clear D. The CDR3 runs 13 residues. V dropped 2 bases and J dropped 5 bases, with 7 bases sitting between them. CDR1 and CDR2 from the germline V gene are MGHDK and SYGVNS. DNA of the CDR3: TGTGCCAGCAGTGAAAACATGCACAATGAGCAGTTCTTC. This encodes CASSENMHNEQFF.

V usage is TRBV19 and J usage is TRBJ1-5; D possibly corresponds to TRBD1 (6 bases). This CDR3 contains 16 residues. Between the trimmed V and J ends, which lost 3 bases and 3 bases, there was a span of 15 bases. Per the germline V gene, CDR1 is LNHDA and CDR2 is SQIVND (reference sequence). CDR3 sequence reads: CASSIRQETNNQPQHF. CDR3 in DNA: TGTGCCAGTAGTATCCGACAGGAAACTAACAATCAGCCCCAGCATTTT. Drawing the rest from reference TRBV19 and TRBJ1-5, the complete variable domain is DGGITQSPKYLFRKEGQNVTLSCEQNLNHDAMYWYRQDPGQGLRLIYYSQIVNDFQKGDIAEGYSVSREKKESFPLTVTSAQKNPTAFYLCASSIRQETNNQPQHFGDGTRLSIL.